The T cell receptor (beta chain) under discussion was sequenced for a study of T cells in Graves' hyperthyroidism and ophthalmopathy. It was RNA transcripts that yielded the amplified TCR beta CDR3 regions. The TCR CDR3 was amplified in a first-round RT-PCR using the HTBI primer set. TCRdb ran MiXCR on the multiplex PCR reads and lists one entry per CDR3 protein. The sample includes some 350,000 distinct CDR3 sequences, about a fifth of them seen just once. This clonotype occurred many times. Sequencing used blood. The sequence was obtained from a woman in her late teens or twenties with Graves' hyperthyroidism.

Here the CDR3 reads CASRPQGAVSYEQYF. The CDR3 nucleotides are TGTGCCAGCAGACCACAGGGGGCCGTTTCCTACGAGCAGTACTTC. The chain joins TRBV6-1 to TRBJ2-7, with TRBD1 identical over 9 bases. The germline gives CDR1 MNHNS, CDR2 SASEGT. The CDR3 loop spans 15 amino acids. The V gene end was trimmed by 6 bases and the J gene end by 1 base; junction bases not matched to a gene: 7.